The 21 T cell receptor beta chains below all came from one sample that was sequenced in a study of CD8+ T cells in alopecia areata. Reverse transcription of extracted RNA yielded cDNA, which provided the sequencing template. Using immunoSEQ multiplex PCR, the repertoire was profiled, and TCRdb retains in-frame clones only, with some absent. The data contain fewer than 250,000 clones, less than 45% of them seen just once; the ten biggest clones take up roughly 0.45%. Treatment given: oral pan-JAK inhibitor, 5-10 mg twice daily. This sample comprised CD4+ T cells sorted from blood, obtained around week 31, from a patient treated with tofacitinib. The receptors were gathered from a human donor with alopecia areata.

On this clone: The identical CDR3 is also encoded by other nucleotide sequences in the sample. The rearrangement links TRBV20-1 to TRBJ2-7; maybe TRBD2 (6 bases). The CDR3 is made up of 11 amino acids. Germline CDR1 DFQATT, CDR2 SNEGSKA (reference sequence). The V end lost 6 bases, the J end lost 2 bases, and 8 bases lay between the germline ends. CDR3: CSARLAYEQYF. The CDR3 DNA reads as TGCAGTGCCAGACTAGCCTACGAGCAGTACTTC.

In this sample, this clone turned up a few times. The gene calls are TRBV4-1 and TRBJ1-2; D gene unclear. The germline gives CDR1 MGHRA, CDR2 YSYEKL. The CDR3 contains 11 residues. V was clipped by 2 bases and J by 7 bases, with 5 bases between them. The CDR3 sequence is CASSQSRGYTF. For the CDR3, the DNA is TGCGCCAGCAGCCAATCGCGTGGCTACACCTTC.

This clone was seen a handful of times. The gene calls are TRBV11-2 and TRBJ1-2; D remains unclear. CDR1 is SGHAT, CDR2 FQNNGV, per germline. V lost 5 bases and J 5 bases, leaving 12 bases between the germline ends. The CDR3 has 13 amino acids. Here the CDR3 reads CASSPLRQYGYTF. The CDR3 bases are TGTGCCAGCAGCCCTTTGAGGCAGTATGGCTACACCTTC.

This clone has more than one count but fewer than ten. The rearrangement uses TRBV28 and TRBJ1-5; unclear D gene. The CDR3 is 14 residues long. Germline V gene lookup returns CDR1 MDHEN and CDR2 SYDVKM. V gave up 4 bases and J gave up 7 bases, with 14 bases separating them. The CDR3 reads CASSSNSHKQPQHF. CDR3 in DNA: TGTGCCAGCAGTTCGAATAGCCATAAGCAGCCCCAGCATTTT.

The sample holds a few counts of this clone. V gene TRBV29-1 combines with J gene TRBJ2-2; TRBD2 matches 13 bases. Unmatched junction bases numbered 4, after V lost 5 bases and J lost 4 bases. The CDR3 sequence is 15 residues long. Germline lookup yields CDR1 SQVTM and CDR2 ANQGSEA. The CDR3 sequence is CSVFRLAGGTGELFF. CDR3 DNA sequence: TGCAGCGTTTTCCGACTAGCGGGAGGCACCGGGGAGCTGTTTTTT.

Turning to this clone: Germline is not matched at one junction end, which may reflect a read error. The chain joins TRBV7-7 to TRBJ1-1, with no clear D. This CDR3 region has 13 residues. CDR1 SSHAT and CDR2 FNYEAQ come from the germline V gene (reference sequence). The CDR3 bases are TGTGCTAGCAGCTTAGGGTTGGGCACTGAAGCTTTCTTT. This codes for CASSLGLGTEAFF.

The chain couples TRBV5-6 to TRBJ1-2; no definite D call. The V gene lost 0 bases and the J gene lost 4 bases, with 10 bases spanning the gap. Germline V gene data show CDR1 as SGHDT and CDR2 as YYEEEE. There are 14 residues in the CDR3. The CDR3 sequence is CASSLAEQIYGYTF. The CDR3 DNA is TGTGCCAGCAGCTTGGCGGAACAGATCTATGGCTACACCTTC. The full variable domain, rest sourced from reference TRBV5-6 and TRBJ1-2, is DAGVTQSPTHLIKTRGQQVTLRCSPKSGHDTVSWYQQALGQGPQFIFQYYEEEERQRGNFPDRFSGHQFPNYSSELNVNALLLGDSALYLCASSLAEQIYGYTFGSGTRLTVV.

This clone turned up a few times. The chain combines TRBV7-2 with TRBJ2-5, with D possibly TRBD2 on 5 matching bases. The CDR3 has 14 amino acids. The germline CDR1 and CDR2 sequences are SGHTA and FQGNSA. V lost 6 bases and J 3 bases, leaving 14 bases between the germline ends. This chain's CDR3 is CASSPAAAEETQYF. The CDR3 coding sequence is TGTGCCAGCAGTCCGGCCGCAGCGGAAGAGACCCAGTACTTC. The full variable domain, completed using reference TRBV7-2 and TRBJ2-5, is GAGVSQSPSNKVTEKGKDVELRCDPISGHTALYWYRQSLGQGLEFLIYFQGNSAPDKSGLPSDRFSAERTGGSVSTLTIQRTQQEDSAVYLCASSPAAAEETQYFGPGTRLLVL.

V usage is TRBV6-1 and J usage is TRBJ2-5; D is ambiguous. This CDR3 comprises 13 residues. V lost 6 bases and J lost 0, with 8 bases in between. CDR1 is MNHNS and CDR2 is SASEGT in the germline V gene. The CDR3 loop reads CASSSTYQETQYF. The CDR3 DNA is TGTGCCAGCAGCAGTACGTACCAAGAGACCCAGTACTTC.

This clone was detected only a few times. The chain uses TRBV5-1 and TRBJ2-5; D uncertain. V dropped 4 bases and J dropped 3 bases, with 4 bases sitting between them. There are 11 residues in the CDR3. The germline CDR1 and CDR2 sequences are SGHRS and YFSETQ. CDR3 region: CASSAEETQYF. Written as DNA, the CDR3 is TGCGCCAGCAGCGCCGAAGAGACCCAGTACTTC. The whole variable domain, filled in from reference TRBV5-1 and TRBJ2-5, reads KAGVTQTPRYLIKTRGQQVTLSCSPISGHRSVSWYQQTPGQGLQFLFEYFSETQRNKGNFPGRFSGRQFSNSRSEMNVSTLELGDSALYLCASSAEETQYFGPGTRLLVL.

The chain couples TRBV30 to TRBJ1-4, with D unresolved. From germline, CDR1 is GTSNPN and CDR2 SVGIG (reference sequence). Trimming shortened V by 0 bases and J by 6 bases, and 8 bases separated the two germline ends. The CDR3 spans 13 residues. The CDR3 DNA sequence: TGTGCCTGGAGTGTACGTACTTATGAAAAACTGTTTTTT. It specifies CAWSVRTYEKLFF.

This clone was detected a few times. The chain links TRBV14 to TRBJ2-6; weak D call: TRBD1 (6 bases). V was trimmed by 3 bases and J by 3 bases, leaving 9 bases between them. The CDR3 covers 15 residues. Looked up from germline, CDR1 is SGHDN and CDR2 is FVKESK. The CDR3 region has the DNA TGTGCCAGCAGCCAGAACAGGGTTGGGGCCAACGTCCTGACTTTC. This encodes CASSQNRVGANVLTF.

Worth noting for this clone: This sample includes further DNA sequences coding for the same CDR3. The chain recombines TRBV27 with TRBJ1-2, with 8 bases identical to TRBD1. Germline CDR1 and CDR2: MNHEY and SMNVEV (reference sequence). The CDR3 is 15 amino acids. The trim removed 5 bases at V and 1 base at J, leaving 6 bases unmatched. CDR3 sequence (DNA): TGTGCCAGCAGTCCAGACAGGGGCCTTAACTATGGCTACACCTTC. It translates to CASSPDRGLNYGYTF.

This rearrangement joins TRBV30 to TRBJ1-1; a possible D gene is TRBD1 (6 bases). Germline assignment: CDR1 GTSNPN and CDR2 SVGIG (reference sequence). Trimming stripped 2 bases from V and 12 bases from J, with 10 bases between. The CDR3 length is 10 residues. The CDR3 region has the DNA TGTGCCTGGAGTCAGGGGAGAACTTTCTTT. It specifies CAWSQGRTFF.

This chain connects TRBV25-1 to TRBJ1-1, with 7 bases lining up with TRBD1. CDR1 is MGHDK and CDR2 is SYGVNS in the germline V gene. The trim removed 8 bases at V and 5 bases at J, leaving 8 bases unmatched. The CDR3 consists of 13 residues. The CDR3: CASSETGETEAFF. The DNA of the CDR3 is TGTGCCAGCTCGGAAACAGGGGAAACTGAAGCTTTCTTT.

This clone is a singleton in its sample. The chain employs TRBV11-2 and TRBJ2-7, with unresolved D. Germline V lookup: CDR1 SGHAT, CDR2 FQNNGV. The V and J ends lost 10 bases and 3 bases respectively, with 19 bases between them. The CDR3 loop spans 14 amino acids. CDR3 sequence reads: CATTIGPTVYEQYF. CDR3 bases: TGTGCCACCACTATAGGGCCGACGGTCTACGAGCAGTACTTC.

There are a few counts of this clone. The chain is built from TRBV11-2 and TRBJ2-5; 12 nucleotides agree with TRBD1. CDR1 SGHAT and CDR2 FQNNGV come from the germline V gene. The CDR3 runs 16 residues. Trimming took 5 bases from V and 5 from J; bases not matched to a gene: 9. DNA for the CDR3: TGTGCCAGCAGCAAGCTCCGGGACAGGGGGCCGGAGACCCAGTACTTC. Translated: CASSKLRDRGPETQYF.

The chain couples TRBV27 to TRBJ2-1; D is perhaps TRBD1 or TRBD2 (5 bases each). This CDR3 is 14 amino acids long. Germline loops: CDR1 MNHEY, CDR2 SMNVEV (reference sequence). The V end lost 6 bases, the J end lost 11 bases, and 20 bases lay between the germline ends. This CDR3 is CASRSNLPGLKQFF. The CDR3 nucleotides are TGTGCCAGCAGATCAAATCTCCCGGGGCTAAAGCAGTTCTTC.

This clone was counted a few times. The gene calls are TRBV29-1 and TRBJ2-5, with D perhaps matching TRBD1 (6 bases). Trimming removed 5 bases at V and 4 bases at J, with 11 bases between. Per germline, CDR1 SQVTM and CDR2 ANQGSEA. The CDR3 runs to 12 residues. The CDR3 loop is CSVSGVAETQYF. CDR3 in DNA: TGCAGCGTTTCAGGGGTAGCAGAGACCCAGTACTTC.

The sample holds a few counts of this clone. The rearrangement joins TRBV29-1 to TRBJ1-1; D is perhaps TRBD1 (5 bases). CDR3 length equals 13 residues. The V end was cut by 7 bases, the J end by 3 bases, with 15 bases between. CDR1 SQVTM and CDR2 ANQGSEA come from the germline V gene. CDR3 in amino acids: CSALGGVDTEAFF. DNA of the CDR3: TGCAGCGCCCTCGGGGGGGTAGACACTGAAGCTTTCTTT.

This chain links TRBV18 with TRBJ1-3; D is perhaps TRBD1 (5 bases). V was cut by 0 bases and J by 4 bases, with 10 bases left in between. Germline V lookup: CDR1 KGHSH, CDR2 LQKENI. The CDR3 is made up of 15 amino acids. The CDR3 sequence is CASSPPKGRGNTIYF. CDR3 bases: TGTGCCAGCTCACCACCGAAGGGGCGGGGAAACACCATATATTTT.